These 19 T cell receptor beta chains were sequenced from one sample in a study of cytomegalovirus exposure and HLA in healthy donors. The PCR employed 60 Vbeta primers together with 13 Jbeta primers. The repertoire was sequenced with immunoSEQ multiplex PCR; TCRdb's copy has only in-frame clones and lacks some. The table records 130,000 or so clones, 8% to 9.5% of them present only once. Sequencing was performed on PBMCs. These receptors were obtained from a middle-aged man in good health and CMV-seronegative.

In this sample, this clone turned up a few times. The chain links TRBV5-1 to TRBJ2-2, with TRBD1 matching 7 bases. This CDR3 comprises 16 residues. The germline V gene encodes CDR1 SGHRS and CDR2 YFSETQ. J was trimmed by 6 bases and V by 4 bases; bases with no gene match: 12. The CDR3 nucleotides read TGCGCCAGCAGCAAAGGACGGGACAGTCGGGCCGGGGAGCTGTTTTTT. It is translated as CASSKGRDSRAGELFF.

This chain links TRBV2 with TRBJ2-1, with D unresolved. This CDR3 spans 14 amino acids. V was shortened by 6 bases and J by 0 bases, with 9 bases between the two germline ends. Germline CDR1 SNHLY, CDR2 FYNNEI. CDR3 loop: CASRHSSSYNEQFF. In nucleotides, the CDR3 is TGTGCCAGCAGGCACTCAAGCTCCTACAATGAGCAGTTCTTC. Full variable domain (outside the CDR3, taken from reference TRBV2 and TRBJ2-1): EPEVTQTPSHQVTQMGQEVILRCVPISNHLYFYWYRQILGQKVEFLVSFYNNEISEKSEIFDDQFSVERPDGSNFTLKIRSTKLEDSAMYFCASRHSSSYNEQFFGPGTRLTVL.

This clone appeared a few times. The rearrangement links TRBV9 to TRBJ2-1; 7 nucleotides line up with TRBD1. The germline CDR1 and CDR2 sequences are SGDLS and YYNGEE. V shed 4 bases, J shed 10 bases, and the junction held 5 bases outside the gene matches. This CDR3 has 12 amino acids. Here the CDR3 reads CASSPRGPEQFF. The CDR3 DNA follows: TGTGCCAGCAGCCCGAGGGGGCCCGAGCAGTTCTTC.

CDR3 nucleotide sequence: TGTGCCAGCAGCTTAGTCCGTGGCTACACCTTC. Protein product: CASSLVRGYTF. The rearrangement links TRBV11-2 to TRBJ1-2; D is unresolved. V lost 1 base and J 7 bases, leaving 4 bases between the germline ends. The germline CDR1 and CDR2 sequences are SGHAT and FQNNGV. The CDR3 runs to 11 residues.

This clone was detected only a few times. CDR3 nucleotides: TGTGCCAGCAGCGCTAGCGTGAACACCGGGGAGCTGTTTTTT. It codes for CASSASVNTGELFF. The V gene is TRBV6-5, the J gene TRBJ2-2; TRBD2 might be the D (6 bases). Germline CDR1 is MNHEY and CDR2 is SVGAGI. V dropped 6 bases and J dropped 1 base, with 9 bases sitting between them. This CDR3 spans 14 amino acids.

The rearrangement uses TRBV7-8 and TRBJ2-7, with D tentatively TRBD1 (6 bases). V lost 4 bases, J lost 3 bases, and 10 bases lay in between. CDR3 length: 13 residues. Germline V CDR1 and CDR2: SGHVS, FQNEAQ. The CDR3, as DNA: TGTGCCAGCAGCTCCGGGACACACTACGAGCAGTACTTC. This translates into CASSSGTHYEQYF. Full variable domain (remainder filled in from reference TRBV7-8 and TRBJ2-7): GAGVSQSPRYKVAKRGQDVALRCDPISGHVSLFWYQQALGQGPEFLTYFQNEAQLDKSGLPSDRFFAERPEGSVSTLKIQRTQQEDSAVYLCASSSGTHYEQYFGPGTRLTVT.

This clone has a handful of counts. CDR3 coding DNA: TGTGCCAGCGAAACGGGGGTGTATAATTCACCCCTCCACTTT. Translating gives CASETGVYNSPLHF. V and J are TRBV2 and TRBJ1-6, with a possible D match to TRBD1 (5 bases). CDR1 and CDR2 from the germline V gene are SNHLY and FYNNEI. The CDR3 extends over 14 amino acids. V lost 8 bases to trimming and J lost 4 bases, with 12 bases between them.

This clone was detected only a few times. The rearrangement joins TRBV19 to TRBJ2-7; TRBD1 agrees at 9 bases. Germline CDR1 and CDR2: LNHDA and SQIVND (reference sequence). V trimming: 4 bases; J trimming: 1 base; junction bases outside the gene matches: 8. The CDR3 is 16 residues long. The CDR3 here is CASSTTLGTGSYEQYF. The CDR3 nucleotides read TGTGCCAGTAGTACAACACTCGGGACAGGGTCCTACGAGCAGTACTTC.

This clone was picked up a small number of times. This sequence joins TRBV18 and TRBJ1-2; the D gene is possibly TRBD1 (5 bases). The CDR3 runs to 16 residues. V was shortened by 3 bases and J by 0 bases, with 14 bases between the two germline ends. Germline CDR1 and CDR2: KGHSH and LQKENI. CDR3 DNA: TGTGCCAGCTCACCTTCTGGGGCGCAGGCTAACTATGGCTACACCTTC. It encodes CASSPSGAQANYGYTF.

This clone has more than one count but fewer than ten. The chain combines TRBV2 with TRBJ1-3; D not resolved. The CDR3 has 13 amino acids. Germline V gives CDR1 SNHLY, CDR2 FYNNEI. V was trimmed by 8 bases and J by 4 bases, leaving 12 bases between them. The CDR3 nucleotides are TGTGCCAGCGGTGGAGTCTTAGGAAACACCATATATTTT. It is translated as CASGGVLGNTIYF.

This clone was seen a few times. The chain is built from TRBV4-3 and TRBJ2-3; D gene uncertain. The germline gives CDR1 LGHNA, CDR2 YSLEER. V lost 3 bases and J 4 bases, leaving 8 bases between the germline ends. There are 13 residues in the CDR3. The chain's CDR3 is CASSQTYADTQYF. Here the CDR3 DNA reads TGCGCCAGCAGCCAGACATATGCAGATACGCAGTATTTT.

This clone came up a few times. The V and J genes are TRBV29-1 and TRBJ2-2; tentatively, D is TRBD1 (5 bases). Trimming shortened V by 7 bases and J by 4 bases, and 13 bases separated the two germline ends. Germline assignment: CDR1 SQVTM and CDR2 ANQGSEA. The CDR3 consists of 13 residues. CDR3 coding DNA: TGCAGCGCTGGGTTGGGGCCCACCGGGGAGCTGTTTTTT. Translation: CSAGLGPTGELFF.

This clone has just a few counts. The chain links TRBV7-8 to TRBJ2-3; D is possibly TRBD1 (5 bases). The germline V gene has CDR1 SGHVS and CDR2 FQNEAQ. The CDR3 extends over 17 amino acids. Trimming left V 0 bases short and J 3 bases short, with 16 bases between. The CDR3 region is CASSLAPLRVITDTQYF. In DNA form, the CDR3 reads TGTGCCAGCAGCTTAGCGCCCCTCAGGGTAATAACAGATACGCAGTATTTT.

This clone was counted only a few times. The chain joins TRBV6-5 to TRBJ2-7; 10 nucleotides align to TRBD1. The CDR3 has 15 amino acids. V lost 6 bases to trimming and J lost 5 bases; unmatched junction nucleotides: 10. Germline lookup yields CDR1 MNHEY and CDR2 SVGAGI. The CDR3 nucleotides read TGTGCCAGCAGACCCATCCGGGACAGGGGCCACGAGCAGTACTTC. As protein: CASRPIRDRGHEQYF.

The V call is TRBV4-2, the J call TRBJ1-2, with 10 nucleotides matching TRBD1. CDR1 is LGHNA and CDR2 is YNFKEQ in the germline V gene. With V trimmed by 4 bases and J by 8 bases, 4 bases remained unmatched. CDR3 length equals 13 residues. CDR3: CASSPRDRGGYTF. DNA of the CDR3: TGTGCCAGCAGCCCCCGGGACAGGGGAGGCTACACCTTC.

In DNA, the CDR3 is TGTGCCAGCAGCGAAGGGACAGGGGGCTACGAGCAGTACTTC. Protein product: CASSEGTGGYEQYF. The rearrangement uses TRBV9 and TRBJ2-7, with 11 bases aligning to TRBD1. The CDR3 has 14 residues. Looked up from germline, CDR1 is SGDLS and CDR2 is YYNGEE. J lost 3 bases, V lost 3 bases, and 2 bases had no gene match.

As to this clone: The sample carries other DNA sequences with the same CDR3. The chain combines TRBV4-3 with TRBJ2-3; D might be TRBD1 (5 bases). The CDR3 sequence is 17 residues long. Trimming took off 0 bases at V and 1 base at J, with 14 bases between the two ends. Germline V CDR1 and CDR2: LGHNA, YSLEER. The CDR3 sequence: CASSQEGQGLGTDTQYF. DNA of the CDR3: TGCGCCAGCAGCCAAGAAGGCCAGGGTCTCGGCACAGATACGCAGTATTTT.

This clone was picked up many times. This chain uses TRBV6-5 with TRBJ2-5, with 9 bases identical to TRBD2. Germline loops: CDR1 MNHEY, CDR2 SVGAGI. Trimming took 7 bases from V and 3 from J; bases not matched to a gene: 9. The CDR3 extends over 15 amino acids. CDR3 protein: CASTRLAGSEETQYF. The DNA of the CDR3 is TGTGCCAGCACAAGGCTAGCGGGGAGTGAAGAGACCCAGTACTTC.

This clone was counted between two and nine times. This chain uses TRBV29-1 with TRBJ1-4; D is unclear. This CDR3 is built from 10 residues. CDR1 is SQVTM and CDR2 is ANQGSEA in the germline V gene. With 4 bases removed from V and 8 bases from J, the gap between germline ends came to 5 bases. CDR3 sequence: CSVAQEKLFF. The CDR3 coding sequence is TGCAGCGTTGCGCAGGAAAAACTGTTTTTT. Looking up the rest from reference TRBV29-1 and TRBJ1-4 gives the full variable domain: SAVISQKPSRDICQRGTSLTIQCQVDSQVTMMFWYRQQPGQSLTLIATANQGSEATYESGFVIDKFPISRPNLTFSTLTVSNMSPEDSSIYLCSVAQEKLFFGSGTQLSVL.